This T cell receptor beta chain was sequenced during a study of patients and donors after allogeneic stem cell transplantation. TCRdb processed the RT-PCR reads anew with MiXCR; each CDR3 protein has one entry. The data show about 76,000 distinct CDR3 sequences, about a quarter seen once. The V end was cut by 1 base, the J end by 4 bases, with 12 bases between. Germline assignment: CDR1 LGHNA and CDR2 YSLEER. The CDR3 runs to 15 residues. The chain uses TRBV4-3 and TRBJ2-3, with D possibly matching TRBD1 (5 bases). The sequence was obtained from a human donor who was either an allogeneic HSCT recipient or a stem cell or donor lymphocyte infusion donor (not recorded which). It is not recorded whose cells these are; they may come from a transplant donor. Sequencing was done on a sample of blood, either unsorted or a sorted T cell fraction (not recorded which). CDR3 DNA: TGCGCCAGCAGCCAAGGGTTCAGGGTAGCAGATACGCAGTATTTT. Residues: CASSQGFRVADTQYF.